A single sample gave rise to the 25 T cell receptor beta chains below, sequenced in a study of shared clonotypes between healthy human individuals. The repertoire was sequenced with immunoSEQ multiplex PCR; TCRdb's copy has only in-frame clones and lacks some. Of some 1 million clones listed, around 74% are singletons. The sequencing sample was made of memory CD4+ T cells sorted from blood. The subset was: CD45RA-negative fraction. Every receptor here comes from a man younger than 35 in good health.

This clone appeared a few times. This chain links TRBV11-2 with TRBJ1-6; D gene unclear. With 5 bases removed from V and 11 bases from J, the gap between germline ends came to 16 bases. Germline values: CDR1 SGHAT, CDR2 FQNNGV. The CDR3 has 14 residues. The CDR3 protein is CASSLGYPLTPLHF. Here the CDR3 DNA reads TGTGCCAGCAGCCTAGGGTACCCTTTAACACCCCTCCACTTT.

This chain joins TRBV6-6 and TRBJ1-1; D is unresolved. V was pared by 1 base and J by 8 bases, with 8 bases between. The CDR3 extends over 12 amino acids. CDR1 MNHNY and CDR2 SVGAGI come from the germline V gene (reference sequence). The chain's CDR3 is CASSYLRLEAFF. CDR3 sequence (DNA): TGTGCCAGCAGTTACTTGCGGTTAGAAGCTTTCTTT.

V gene TRBV4-3 combines with J gene TRBJ2-3, with 9 bases aligning to TRBD2. Per the germline V gene, CDR1 is LGHNA and CDR2 is YSLEER. The CDR3 contains 18 residues. Unmatched junction bases numbered 13, after V lost 0 bases and J lost 6 bases. CDR3 DNA: TGCGCCAGCAGCCAAGAAGCTCTTTTAGCGGGAGTGGCGGATACGCAGTATTTT. It translates to CASSQEALLAGVADTQYF.

The chain carries TRBV5-5 and TRBJ1-1, with TRBD1 as a possible D gene (6 bases). The CDR3 has 15 residues. Between the trimmed V and J ends, which lost 0 bases and 6 bases, there was a span of 15 bases. The V gene's germline CDR1 is SGHKS and CDR2 YYEKEE (reference sequence). The CDR3 nucleotides are TGTGCCAGCAGCTTGGCCCCCCTGAACAGGGCTGAAGCTTTCTTT. Translating gives CASSLAPLNRAEAFF.

The chain has TRBV4-1 and TRBJ2-7; D is uncertain. This CDR3 spans 13 amino acids. CDR1 is MGHRA and CDR2 is YSYEKL in the germline V gene. Trimming took 0 bases from V and 7 from J, leaving 10 bases between them. The CDR3 loop reads CASSQDLGWEQYF. The CDR3 region has the DNA TGCGCCAGCAGCCAAGATCTAGGGTGGGAGCAGTACTTC.

V usage is TRBV19 and J usage is TRBJ1-4, with 7 bases that match TRBD1. Germline V gene data show CDR1 as LNHDA and CDR2 as SQIVND (reference sequence). The CDR3 runs to 15 residues. V shed 6 bases and J 5 bases; nucleotides not matched to a gene: 9. Written as DNA, the CDR3 is TGTGCCAGTAGCCAGACCGGGACAGCCAATGAAAAACTGTTTTTT. Its translation: CASSQTGTANEKLFF.

The V gene is TRBV11-2, the J gene TRBJ2-1; TRBD2 matches at 12 bases. V lost 3 bases, J lost 5 bases, and 2 bases stayed unmatched. Germline values: CDR1 SGHAT, CDR2 FQNNGV. This CDR3 is 15 amino acids long. The CDR3 reads CASSLRLAGDNEQFF. In nucleotides, the CDR3 is TGTGCCAGCAGCTTGAGACTAGCGGGAGACAATGAGCAGTTCTTC.

This clone was detected a few times. The V and J genes are TRBV7-2 and TRBJ2-7; perhaps TRBD1 as D (6 bases). Germline V gives CDR1 SGHTA, CDR2 FQGNSA. The CDR3 totals 15 residues. V was pared by 0 bases and J by 1 base, with 10 bases between. As DNA, the CDR3 is TGTGCCAGCAGCTTAGCGATTACAGGGTCCTACGAGCAGTACTTC. Encoded protein: CASSLAITGSYEQYF.

This chain uses TRBV27 with TRBJ2-6; D uncertain. V was cut by 8 bases and J by 4 bases, with 15 bases left in between. The CDR3 length is 15 residues. Germline V lookup: CDR1 MNHEY, CDR2 SMNVEV (reference sequence). The CDR3 loop reads CASCHLDGGANVLTF. CDR3 coding DNA: TGTGCCAGCTGCCACCTCGACGGAGGGGCCAACGTCCTGACTTTC.

This chain connects TRBV10-1 to TRBJ2-7, with D possibly matching TRBD2 (5 bases). Trimming left V 3 bases short and J 0 bases short, with 15 bases between. CDR3 size: 16 residues. The germline V gene has CDR1 WNHNN and CDR2 SYGVQD (reference sequence). Here the CDR3 reads CASSERVGLPSYEQYF. The CDR3 DNA sequence: TGCGCCAGCAGTGAAAGAGTAGGACTCCCCTCCTACGAGCAGTACTTC.

V and J are TRBV5-6 and TRBJ2-6; tentatively, D is TRBD1 or TRBD2 (6 bases each). V was trimmed by 4 bases and J by 0 bases, leaving 17 bases between them. The germline V gene has CDR1 SGHDT and CDR2 YYEEEE. The CDR3 loop spans 18 amino acids. CDR3 sequence reads: CASSQGGQSYSGANVLTF. In nucleotides, the CDR3 is TGTGCCAGCAGCCAGGGAGGACAGTCGTACTCTGGGGCCAACGTCCTGACTTTC.

This chain joins TRBV6-5 and TRBJ2-7; no definite D call. The CDR3 has 14 amino acids. CDR1 is MNHEY and CDR2 is SVGAGI in the germline V gene. Trimming cost V 0 bases and J 1 base, with 7 bases left between them. The CDR3 reads CASSYSSVSYEQYF. As DNA, the CDR3 is TGTGCCAGCAGTTACTCCAGCGTATCCTACGAGCAGTACTTC.

This clone came up a few times. CDR3: CASSWDRERNIQYF. The DNA for the CDR3 is TGTGCCAGCAGTTGGGACAGGGAACGGAACATTCAGTACTTC. The chain joins TRBV6-5 to TRBJ2-4, with 9 bases identical to TRBD1. The ends lost 4 bases at V and 7 bases at J; junction bases unmatched: 5. In germline, CDR1 is MNHEY, CDR2 SVGAGI. There are 14 residues in the CDR3.

In this sample, this clone turned up a few times. The V and J genes are TRBV6-5 and TRBJ1-2, with D perhaps matching TRBD1 (5 bases). V was cut by 0 bases and J by 3 bases, with 8 bases left in between. This CDR3 is built from 14 residues. Germline V lookup: CDR1 MNHEY, CDR2 SVGAGI. The CDR3 protein is CASSYSRDHYGYTF. CDR3 coding DNA: TGTGCCAGCAGTTACTCTAGGGACCACTATGGCTACACCTTC.

This chain joins TRBV9 and TRBJ2-2; TRBD1 agrees at 9 bases. Losses at the gene ends were 5 bases for V and 3 bases for J; bases not matched to a gene: 2. This CDR3 is 14 amino acids long. Germline lookup yields CDR1 SGDLS and CDR2 YYNGEE. The CDR3 bases are TGTGCCAGCAGGAGGACAGGGGACACCGGGGAGCTGTTTTTT. It yields the protein CASRRTGDTGELFF. Looking up the rest from reference TRBV9 and TRBJ2-2 gives the full variable domain: DSGVTQTPKHLITATGQRVTLRCSPRSGDLSVYWYQQSLDQGLQFLIQYYNGEERAKGNILERFSAQQFPDLHSELNLSSLELGDSALYFCASRRTGDTGELFFGEGSRLTVL.

The chain carries TRBV5-6 and TRBJ1-2; 9 bases align to TRBD1. The V and J ends lost 0 bases and 3 bases, in that order; junction bases with no gene match: 6. The germline gives CDR1 SGHDT, CDR2 YYEEEE. The CDR3 totals 16 residues. CDR3 in DNA: TGTGCCAGCAGCTTGGTCCCGGGACAGGGATACTATGGCTACACCTTC. Residues: CASSLVPGQGYYGYTF. The full variable domain, completed using reference TRBV5-6 and TRBJ1-2, is DAGVTQSPTHLIKTRGQQVTLRCSPKSGHDTVSWYQQALGQGPQFIFQYYEEEERQRGNFPDRFSGHQFPNYSSELNVNALLLGDSALYLCASSLVPGQGYYGYTFGSGTRLTVV.

This rearrangement joins TRBV18 to TRBJ2-7; D gene uncertain. CDR1 is KGHSH, CDR2 LQKENI, per germline. The germline V and J ends were trimmed by 2 bases and 2 bases, with 10 bases remaining between them. This CDR3 is built from 14 residues. CDR3 DNA: TGTGCCAGCTCACCAATGGGAACTACCTACGAGCAGTACTTC. Its protein product is CASSPMGTTYEQYF.

J is TRBJ1-1 and V is TRBV10-3; no clear D. Germline CDR1 reads ENHRY; CDR2 reads SYGVKD. Trimming removed 2 bases at V and 0 bases at J, with 13 bases between. The CDR3 consists of 16 residues. CDR3 sequence reads: CAISEGRLDMNTEAFF. The CDR3 coding sequence is TGTGCCATCAGTGAGGGAAGGTTAGACATGAACACTGAAGCTTTCTTT.

This chain connects TRBV11-2 to TRBJ2-3, with TRBD2 identical over 8 bases. Germline-derived CDR1 and CDR2 are SGHAT and FQNNGV. The CDR3 runs 16 residues. V trimming: 2 bases; J trimming: 4 bases; junction bases outside the gene matches: 8. Written as DNA, the CDR3 is TGTGCCAGCAGCTTACGGGGGGGGTTGGCCGCAGATACGCAGTATTTT. It codes for CASSLRGGLAADTQYF.

The chain links TRBV5-6 to TRBJ2-7; D could derive from TRBD1 or TRBD2 (5 bases each). Germline-derived CDR1 and CDR2 are SGHDT and YYEEEE. Trimming took off 2 bases at V and 4 bases at J, with 13 bases between the two ends. CDR3 length equals 14 residues. The CDR3 reads CASSFRGVIYEQYF. Here the CDR3 DNA reads TGTGCCAGCAGCTTCCGAGGGGTCATATACGAGCAGTACTTC.

The genes are TRBV6-6 and TRBJ2-3; 8 bases agree with TRBD2. The ends lost 5 bases at V and 0 bases at J; junction bases unmatched: 7. Germline V lookup: CDR1 MNHNY, CDR2 SVGAGI (reference sequence). The CDR3 is 16 residues long. Here the CDR3 reads CASSPYIAGSTDTQYF. The DNA of the CDR3 is TGTGCCAGCAGTCCCTATATAGCGGGGAGCACAGATACGCAGTATTTT.

The V call is TRBV5-1, the J call TRBJ2-3, with 9 bases that match TRBD1. CDR1 and CDR2 from the germline V gene are SGHRS and YFSETQ. The CDR3 extends over 16 amino acids. Trimming removed 7 bases from V and 4 bases from J; junction bases left unmatched: 13. For the CDR3, the DNA is TGCGCCAGCGGAACAGGGGGCGCAGAATTCGCAGATACGCAGTATTTT. Residues: CASGTGGAEFADTQYF.

The genes are TRBV7-9 and TRBJ2-7, with a weak D call TRBD2 (5 bases). Deletions cut 4 bases from V and 7 bases from J, with 11 bases between. The CDR3 loop spans 12 amino acids. Looked up from germline, CDR1 is SEHNR and CDR2 is FQNEAQ (reference sequence). The CDR3 region has the DNA TGTGCCAGCAGCTCCGGCTCGGGAGAGCAGTACTTC. Translation: CASSSGSGEQYF.

This chain links TRBV28 with TRBJ2-7; the match to TRBD1 covers 7 bases. The CDR3 extends over 12 amino acids. Germline V lookup: CDR1 MDHEN, CDR2 SYDVKM. V lost 11 bases, J lost 0 bases, and 4 bases stayed unmatched. CDR3 amino acids: CAGRTGSYEQYF. The CDR3 DNA follows: TGTGCCGGAAGGACAGGCTCCTACGAGCAGTACTTC. Drawing the rest from reference TRBV28 and TRBJ2-7, the complete variable domain is DVKVTQSSRYLVKRTGEKVFLECVQDMDHENMFWYRQDPGLGLRLIYFSYDVKMKEKGDIPEGYSVSREKKERFSLILESASTNQTSMYLCAGRTGSYEQYFGPGTRLTVT.

The rearrangement links TRBV30 to TRBJ1-3; D remains ambiguous. The CDR3 has 16 residues. V was cut by 4 bases and J by 0 bases, with 16 bases left in between. Germline values: CDR1 GTSNPN, CDR2 SVGIG (reference sequence). Here the CDR3 reads CAWKPPGRDSGNTIYF. In DNA form, the CDR3 reads TGTGCCTGGAAACCCCCCGGACGGGACTCTGGAAACACCATATATTTT.